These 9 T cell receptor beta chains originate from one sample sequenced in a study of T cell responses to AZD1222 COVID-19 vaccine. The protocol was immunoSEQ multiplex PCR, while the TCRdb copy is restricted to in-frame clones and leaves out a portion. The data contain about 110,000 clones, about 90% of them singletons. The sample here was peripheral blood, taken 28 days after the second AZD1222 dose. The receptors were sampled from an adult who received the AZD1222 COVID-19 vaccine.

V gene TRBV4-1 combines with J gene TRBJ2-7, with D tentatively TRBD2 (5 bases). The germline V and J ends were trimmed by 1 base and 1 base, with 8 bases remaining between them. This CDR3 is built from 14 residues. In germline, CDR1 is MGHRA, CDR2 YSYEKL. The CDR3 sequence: CASSQAWTSYEQYF. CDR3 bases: TGCGCCAGCAGCCAAGCATGGACTTCCTACGAGCAGTACTTC.

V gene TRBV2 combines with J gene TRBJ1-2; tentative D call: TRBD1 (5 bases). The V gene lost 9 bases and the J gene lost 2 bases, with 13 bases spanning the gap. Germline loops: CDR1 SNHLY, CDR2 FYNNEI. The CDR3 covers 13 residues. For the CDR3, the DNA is TGTGCCAGAGGCGGGACTTCGAACTATGGCTACACCTTC. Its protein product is CARGGTSNYGYTF.

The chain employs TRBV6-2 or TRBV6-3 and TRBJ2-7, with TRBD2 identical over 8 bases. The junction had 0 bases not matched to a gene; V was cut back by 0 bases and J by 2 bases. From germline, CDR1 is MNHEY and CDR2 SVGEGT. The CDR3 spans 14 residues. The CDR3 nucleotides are TGTGCCAGCAGTTACTCGACTAGCGCCTACGAGCAGTACTTC. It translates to CASSYSTSAYEQYF.

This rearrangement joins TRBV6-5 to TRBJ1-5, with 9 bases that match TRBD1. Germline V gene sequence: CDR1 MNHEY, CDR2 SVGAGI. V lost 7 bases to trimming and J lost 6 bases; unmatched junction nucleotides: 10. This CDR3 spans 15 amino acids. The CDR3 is CASIDKQGARQPQHF. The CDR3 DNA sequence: TGTGCCAGCATCGATAAACAGGGGGCGCGTCAGCCCCAGCATTTT.

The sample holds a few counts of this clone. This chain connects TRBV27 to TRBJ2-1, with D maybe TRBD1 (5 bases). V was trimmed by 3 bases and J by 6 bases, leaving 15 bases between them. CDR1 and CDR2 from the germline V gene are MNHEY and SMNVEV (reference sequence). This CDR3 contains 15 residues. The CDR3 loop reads CASSFSGPRGNEQFF. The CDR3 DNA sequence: TGTGCCAGCAGTTTCTCCGGTCCTAGGGGCAATGAGCAGTTCTTC.

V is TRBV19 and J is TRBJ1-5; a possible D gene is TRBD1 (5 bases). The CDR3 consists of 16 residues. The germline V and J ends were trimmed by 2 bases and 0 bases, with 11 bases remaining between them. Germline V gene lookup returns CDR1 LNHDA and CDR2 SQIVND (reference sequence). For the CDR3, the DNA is TGTGCCAGTAGTATATTGGGGCCGAATAGCAATCAGCCCCAGCATTTT. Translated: CASSILGPNSNQPQHF.

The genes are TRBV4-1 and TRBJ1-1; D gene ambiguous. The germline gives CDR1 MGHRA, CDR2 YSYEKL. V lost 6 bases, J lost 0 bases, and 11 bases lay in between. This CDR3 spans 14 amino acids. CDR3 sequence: CASSPPRMNTEAFF. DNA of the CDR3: TGCGCCAGCAGTCCCCCCCGTATGAACACTGAAGCTTTCTTT.

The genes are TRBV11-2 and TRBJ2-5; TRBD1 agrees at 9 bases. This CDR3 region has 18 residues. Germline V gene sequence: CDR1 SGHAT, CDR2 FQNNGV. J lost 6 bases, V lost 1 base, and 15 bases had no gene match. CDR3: CASSLGQGFGTGSQTQYF. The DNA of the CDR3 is TGTGCCAGCAGCTTAGGCCAGGGTTTCGGGACAGGGTCCCAGACCCAGTACTTC.

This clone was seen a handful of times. The CDR3 region is CASSKFGRRGGSYGYTF. The CDR3 DNA follows: TGTGCCAGCAGCAAATTTGGGAGGAGAGGGGGCAGCTATGGCTACACCTTC. The J gene is TRBJ1-2, the V gene TRBV21-1; no check of the table's D call, TRBD1, against the DNA was made. TRBV21-1 is a pseudogene. This CDR3 region has 17 residues.